Each of the 26 T cell receptor beta chains below was sequenced from the same sample in a study of beta chain features in type 1 diabetes. Study-level findings and limits: Moderate yet significant TCRB CDR3 shortening was seen in Type 1 diabetes patients in all four CD4+ subsets.

These TCRs are of unknown antigen specificity. Sequenced material consisted of expressed TCRB transcripts (all of the isolated RNA was reverse transcribed). The data were produced by immunoSEQ multiplex PCR, yet TCRdb's version contains in-frame clones alone and is incomplete. This sample has fewer than 400,000 clones; roughly 8.8% occur once, and the top ten carry around 1%. The source material was central memory CD4+ T cells from blood. The receptors shown here come from a man younger than 45 with type 1 diabetes.

This clone was counted ten times or more. The V call is TRBV29-1, the J call TRBJ2-3; D call uncertain. CDR1 and CDR2 from the germline V gene are SQVTM and ANQGSEA. The CDR3 sequence is 12 residues long. The ends were cut back, 7 bases at V and 3 bases at J, with 11 bases in the middle. This chain's CDR3 is CSGSPTTDTQYF. DNA for the CDR3: TGCAGCGGCAGCCCCACGACAGATACGCAGTATTTT.

This clone showed up just a few times. The V and J genes are TRBV7-9 and TRBJ2-5; 7 nucleotides match TRBD1. CDR1 and CDR2 (germline): SEHNR, FQNEAQ (reference sequence). V dropped 2 bases and J dropped 5; count of bases not matched to a gene: 2. This CDR3 has 13 residues. CDR3 in DNA: TGTGCCAGCAGCTTAAAGGGGGCCGAGACCCAGTACTTC. Its translation: CASSLKGAETQYF.

The V call is TRBV5-4, the J call TRBJ2-5, with TRBD1 matching over 9 bases. The CDR3 is made up of 15 amino acids. Per germline, CDR1 SGHNT and CDR2 YYREEE (reference sequence). V trimming: 4 bases; J trimming: 2 bases; junction bases outside the gene matches: 6. CDR3 sequence (DNA): TGTGCCAGCAGCCCCTCGGGACAGGGACAAGAGACCCAGTACTTC. As protein: CASSPSGQGQETQYF.

The chain couples TRBV10-2 to TRBJ2-7, with 7 bases aligning to TRBD1. Losses at the gene ends were 8 bases for V and 2 bases for J; bases not matched to a gene: 6. The CDR3 extends over 13 amino acids. Germline V CDR1 and CDR2: WSHSY, SAAADI. CDR3 sequence: CASGGQVPYEQYF. DNA for the CDR3: TGCGCCAGCGGAGGACAGGTCCCCTACGAGCAGTACTTC.

This clone was seen a handful of times. The chain recombines TRBV4-1 with TRBJ1-2, with 8 bases lining up with TRBD1. CDR1 and CDR2 (germline): MGHRA, YSYEKL. The CDR3 has 14 amino acids. V lost 0 bases and J lost 7; bases outside the gene matches: 4. The CDR3: CASSQDRDRGGYTF. CDR3 bases: TGCGCCAGCAGCCAAGATCGAGACAGGGGTGGCTACACCTTC.

The chain joins TRBV11-3 to TRBJ2-1; D unclear. The ends were cut back, 3 bases at V and 7 bases at J, with 10 bases in the middle. The CDR3 totals 13 residues. CDR1 is SGHNT and CDR2 is YENEEA in the germline V gene. The CDR3, as DNA: TGTGCCAGCAGCTTTGCAGATTCGAATGAGCAGTTCTTC. This gives the protein CASSFADSNEQFF.

This clone was seen only a few times. This chain links TRBV6-6 with TRBJ2-3; the D gene could be TRBD1 or TRBD2 (6 bases each). The CDR3 covers 14 residues. V dropped 7 bases and J dropped 0 bases, with 11 bases sitting between them. CDR1 and CDR2 from the germline V gene are MNHNY and SVGAGI (reference sequence). The CDR3 DNA follows: TGTGCCAGCAAGGGGGGCCCCAGCACAGATACGCAGTATTTT. It is translated as CASKGGPSTDTQYF.

This clone was detected only a few times. This chain joins TRBV4-3 and TRBJ1-5; D not certain. Germline V CDR1 and CDR2: LGHNA, YSLEER. The CDR3 sequence is 15 residues long. V was cut by 0 bases and J by 0 bases, with 6 bases left in between. The DNA of the CDR3 is TGCGCCAGCAGCCAAGACCATAATAGCAATCAGCCCCAGCATTTT. Protein sequence: CASSQDHNSNQPQHF.

The V gene is TRBV19, the J gene TRBJ2-7, with D perhaps matching TRBD1 (5 bases). The germline V gene has CDR1 LNHDA and CDR2 SQIVND (reference sequence). This CDR3 is built from 13 residues. Trimming removed 4 bases from V and 3 bases from J, with 10 bases in between. CDR3 in amino acids: CASSTQAHYEQYF. The CDR3 DNA is TGTGCCAGTAGTACACAGGCGCACTACGAGCAGTACTTC.

This clone has just a few counts. The V gene is TRBV15, the J gene TRBJ2-3; 9 bases agree with TRBD2. The germline CDR1 and CDR2 sequences are LNHNV and YYDKDF (reference sequence). V lost 2 bases to trimming and J lost 0 bases; unmatched junction nucleotides: 3. The CDR3 spans 16 residues. CDR3 sequence: CATSRSGGRSTDTQYF. In DNA, the CDR3 is TGTGCCACCAGCAGAAGCGGGGGGCGAAGCACAGATACGCAGTATTTT.

In regard to this clone: A much larger clonotype is one base distant, so this may be a read error. The genes are TRBV5-4 and TRBJ2-2, with no clear D. The CDR3 runs to 12 residues. In germline, CDR1 is SGHNT, CDR2 YYREEE (reference sequence). Trimming took off 2 bases at V and 2 bases at J, with 1 base between the two ends. The CDR3 sequence: CASSLNTGELFF. CDR3 nucleotide sequence: TGTGCCAGCAGCTTAAACACCGGGGAGCTGTTTTTT.

CDR3 loop: CASSTRTGEYPQHF. CDR3 DNA sequence: TGTGCCAGTAGTACGAGGACAGGGGAATACCCCCAGCATTTT. The chain uses TRBV19 and TRBJ1-5; 9 positions agree with TRBD1. The junction had 8 bases not matched to a gene; V was cut back by 4 bases and J by 10 bases. Germline CDR1 reads LNHDA; CDR2 reads SQIVND (reference sequence). The CDR3 extends over 14 amino acids.

At least ten counts were recorded for this clone. V and J are TRBV7-2 and TRBJ2-1; D gene ambiguous. CDR1 SGHTA and CDR2 FQGNSA come from the germline V gene. Trimming left V 5 bases short and J 3 bases short, with 14 bases between. The CDR3 contains 15 residues. This CDR3 is CASSPVGADYNEQFF. In nucleotides, the CDR3 is TGTGCCAGCAGCCCAGTAGGCGCAGACTACAATGAGCAGTTCTTC.

Turning to this clone: This may stem from a read error, because a much larger clone lies one nucleotide away. The chain links TRBV27 to TRBJ2-7, with D unresolved. V was pared by 2 bases and J by 0 bases, with 2 bases between. The CDR3 has 12 residues. Germline lookup yields CDR1 MNHEY and CDR2 SMNVEV (reference sequence). The CDR3 bases are TGTGCCAGCAGTTTAGCCTCCTACGAGCAGTACTTC. Protein sequence: CASSLASYEQYF.

This clone was counted at least ten times. The V gene is TRBV5-4, the J gene TRBJ1-1; no definite D call. CDR1 is SGHNT and CDR2 is YYREEE in the germline V gene (reference sequence). V lost 5 bases to trimming and J lost 5 bases, with 7 bases between them. The CDR3 extends over 11 amino acids. Here the CDR3 reads CASRSETEAFF. The CDR3 DNA sequence: TGTGCCAGCAGAAGCGAGACTGAAGCTTTCTTT.

CDR3 sequence reads: CASSEEGGNTEAFF. CDR3 DNA: TGTGCCAGCAGTGAAGAGGGGGGGAACACTGAAGCTTTCTTT. The V and J genes are TRBV6-1 and TRBJ1-1; possibly TRBD1 for D (6 bases). In germline, CDR1 is MNHNS, CDR2 SASEGT. Trimming removed 1 base at V and 1 base at J, with 7 bases between. The CDR3 runs to 14 residues.

At least ten counts were recorded for this clone. The rearrangement uses TRBV18 and TRBJ2-3, with D tentatively TRBD2 (5 bases). Germline CDR1 is KGHSH and CDR2 is LQKENI. The CDR3 is 12 amino acids. V was trimmed by 8 bases and J by 6 bases, leaving 12 bases between them. This chain's CDR3 is CASHRRGDTQYF. DNA of the CDR3: TGTGCCAGCCATCGAAGAGGGGATACGCAGTATTTT. Combining the CDR3 with reference TRBV18 and TRBJ2-3 gives the whole variable domain NAGVMQNPRHLVRRRGQEARLRCSPMKGHSHVYWYRQLPEEGLKFMVYLQKENIIDESGMPKERFSAEFPKEGPSILRIQQVVRGDSAAYFCASHRRGDTQYFGPGTRLTVL.

V is TRBV27 and J is TRBJ1-6; the match to TRBD1 covers 8 bases. There are 16 residues in the CDR3. Per germline, CDR1 MNHEY and CDR2 SMNVEV (reference sequence). With V trimmed by 5 bases and J by 7 bases, 10 bases remained unmatched. The CDR3 here is CASSPWTGNGNSPLHF. The CDR3 DNA sequence: TGTGCCAGCAGTCCCTGGACAGGGAACGGGAATTCACCCCTCCACTTT.

V is TRBV7-9 and J is TRBJ1-4; 7 bases map to TRBD1. Germline loops: CDR1 SEHNR, CDR2 FQNEAQ (reference sequence). After removal of 5 bases from V and 5 bases from J, the junction contained 11 bases not matched to a gene. The CDR3 is 16 residues long. CDR3 sequence (DNA): TGTGCCAGCAGCGTGGGACAGATGGGTACCAATGAAAAACTGTTTTTT. Translated, it gives CASSVGQMGTNEKLFF.

The V gene is TRBV28, the J gene TRBJ2-7, with 9 bases identical to TRBD1. J lost 3 bases, V lost 8 bases, and 8 bases had no gene match. CDR1 is MDHEN and CDR2 is SYDVKM in the germline V gene. The CDR3 loop spans 14 amino acids. CDR3 nucleotide sequence: TGTGCCAGCCGAGGACAGGGGTTGGTCTACGAGCAGTACTTC. Translating gives CASRGQGLVYEQYF.

In this sample, this clone turned up a few times. The CDR3 loop is CASSYSWGEQYF. The CDR3 DNA reads as TGTGCCAGCAGTTACTCTTGGGGGGAGCAGTACTTC. The gene calls are TRBV6-5 and TRBJ2-7; the D gene could be TRBD1 or TRBD2 (5 bases each). CDR1 is MNHEY, CDR2 SVGAGI, per germline. CDR3 length: 12 amino acids. With 0 bases removed from V and 7 bases from J, the gap between germline ends came to 7 bases.

The rearrangement links TRBV7-2 to TRBJ2-1; 12 bases match TRBD2. V was clipped by 4 bases and J by 7 bases; unmatched bases: 5. Germline assignment: CDR1 SGHTA and CDR2 FQGNSA. The CDR3 spans 15 residues. This CDR3 reads CASSSGLAGSNEQFF. CDR3 nucleotide sequence: TGTGCCAGCAGCTCGGGACTAGCGGGCAGTAATGAGCAGTTCTTC.

This sequence joins TRBV4-3 and TRBJ1-2; no reliable D call. The V end lost 0 bases, the J end lost 4 bases, and 12 bases lay between the germline ends. CDR3 length equals 15 residues. Germline V gene data show CDR1 as LGHNA and CDR2 as YSLEER. The CDR3 DNA follows: TGCGCCAGCAGCCAAGAACGGTCTGCTTCCTATGGCTACACCTTC. Translation: CASSQERSASYGYTF.

This clone was counted between two and nine times. This chain uses TRBV10-3 with TRBJ2-1, with 8 bases fitting TRBD2. CDR1 is ENHRY, CDR2 SYGVKD, per germline. CDR3 length: 16 residues. With V trimmed by 0 bases and J by 4 bases, 5 bases remained unmatched. CDR3 protein: CAISESGTRGYNEQFF. CDR3 coding DNA: TGTGCCATCAGTGAGTCCGGGACTAGGGGTTACAATGAGCAGTTCTTC.

The chain couples TRBV10-2 to TRBJ1-1; D unclear. This CDR3 has 13 residues. Deletions cut 2 bases from V and 4 bases from J, with 8 bases between. Per germline, CDR1 WSHSY and CDR2 SAAADI. In nucleotides, the CDR3 is TGCGCCAGCAGTGAGCTATGGAGCACTGAAGCTTTCTTT. Protein sequence: CASSELWSTEAFF.

The rearrangement links TRBV11-2 to TRBJ2-5; D uncertain. The CDR3 length is 13 residues. The germline gives CDR1 SGHAT, CDR2 FQNNGV. Trimming removed 5 bases at V and 3 bases at J, with 10 bases between. Here the CDR3 reads CASSLFSEETQYF. The CDR3 nucleotides read TGTGCCAGCAGCCTGTTTTCCGAAGAGACCCAGTACTTC.